This T cell receptor beta chain was observed in a study of OX40 agonist ivuxolimab in advanced cancers. Method: immunoSEQ multiplex PCR; TCRdb's copy keeps in-frame clones and lacks some. The repertoire includes 100,000 to 150,000 clones, approximately 90% of them detected once, and about 1% sits in the top ten. The CDR3 loop spans 15 amino acids. Germline CDR1 reads MNHNS; CDR2 reads SASEGT. V dropped 3 bases and J dropped 3 bases, with 12 bases sitting between them. The sequence was collected from an adult with an advanced solid tumor such as melanoma, head and neck, liver or kidney cancer. The V gene is TRBV6-1, the J gene TRBJ1-5; TRBD1 might be the D (6 bases). The sequencing here drew on CD4+ or CD8+ T cells sorted from blood, taken in a trial of the OX40 agonist ivuxolimab. CDR3 bases: TGTGCCAGCAGTGAGAACAGGGCCCTCAATCAGCCCCAGCATTTT. Translating gives CASSENRALNQPQHF.